This T cell receptor (beta chain) was documented in a study of T-cell reconstitution after alpha-beta-depleted transplantation in children. Study-wide results and limits: Reportedly, roughly two months post-transplant, alpha-beta T cells arose from several hundred expanded graft clones. One year post-transplant, T-cell counts and diversity were largely derived from T cells produced anew. The origin of high day-60 TCRbeta diversity in some patients lay in surviving recipient T cells and thymic progenitors.

This clonotype was observed many times. Its specificity is not known. Construction of the TCRbeta library involved unique molecular identifiers. Each CDR3 protein gets one entry after TCRdb re-called the PCR reads with MiXCR. The profile covers about 190,000 distinct CDR3 sequences, with 11% appearing a single time and 13% taken by the ten largest. Trimming shortened V by 6 bases and J by 6 bases, and 11 bases separated the two germline ends. The CDR3 contains 12 residues. CDR1 and CDR2 from the germline V gene are WSHSY and SAAADI. The starting material was PBMCs, obtained before TCRalphabeta/CD19-depleted stem cell transplant. This chain uses TRBV10-2 with TRBJ1-1; D ambiguous. The sequence was collected from a boy aged 2-15 years with acute myeloid leukemia, due to receive a stem cell transplant. CDR3 protein: CASRGWGPEAFF. CDR3 nucleotides: TGCGCCAGCAGGGGGTGGGGTCCTGAAGCTTTCTTT.